The T cell receptor beta chain under discussion was sequenced for a study of T cell therapy after organ transplantation. At the level of the study: 4 to 8 weeks after therapy completion, short-term post-therapy blood was collected.

The study's findings and limits: Post-therapy CD8 clonality change correlated inversely with pretherapy clonality.

Note on this clone: What it binds is unknown.

There are 16 residues in the CDR3. The V gene lost 4 bases and the J gene lost 4 bases, with 17 bases spanning the gap. CDR1 and CDR2 from the germline V gene are MNHEY and SMNVEV (reference sequence). The repertoire was sequenced with immunoSEQ multiplex PCR; TCRdb's copy has only in-frame clones and lacks some. The data contain 15,000 to 20,000 clones, over 75% of them singletons. Regarding time point: 4-8 weeks after completion of therapy. V gene TRBV27 combines with J gene TRBJ2-1; D is perhaps TRBD1 (5 bases). This sequence was found in a human patient who had received a solid organ transplant and had CMV disease. Certain T cells may be donor cells from the graft. The sequences come from CD8+ T cells from blood, collected after autologous CMV-specific T cell therapy. CDR3: CASSSPGRVEYNEQFF. CDR3 DNA sequence: TGTGCCAGCAGTTCCCCGGGCAGGGTCGAGTACAATGAGCAGTTCTTC.